This TCR beta chain was documented in a study of T-cell reconstitution after alpha-beta-depleted transplantation in children. Comments on this clonotype: The target antigen is unknown.

The library targeted TCRbeta and was prepared with unique molecular identifiers. TCRdb redid the calling of the PCR reads with MiXCR, one entry per CDR3 protein. In the table there are fewer than 700,000 distinct CDR3 sequences, under 30% of which are singletons. The CDR3 covers 14 residues. Looked up from germline, CDR1 is SQVTM and CDR2 is ANQGSEA. V gave up 6 bases and J gave up 3 bases, with 17 bases separating them. Study-wide findings and caveats: T-cell counts and diversity were attributed mostly to newly produced T cells one year after transplant. Some patients' high day-60 TCRbeta diversity was attributed to recipient cells surviving conditioning.

The receptor's source is a boy younger than two who had a stem cell transplant for acute myeloid leukemia, so the T cells may come from the graft donor. The starting material was PBMCs, mostly from graft donor cells, obtained 360 days after TCRalphabeta/CD19-depleted stem cell transplant. The chain uses TRBV29-1 and TRBJ1-2; possible D gene TRBD1, 6 bases. The CDR3 DNA follows: TGCAGCGTCGGTCTGTTCGGGGGCGACTATGGCTACACCTTC. The encoded protein is CSVGLFGGDYGYTF. The whole variable domain, filled in from reference TRBV29-1 and TRBJ1-2, reads SAVISQKPSRDICQRGTSLTIQCQVDSQVTMMFWYRQQPGQSLTLIATANQGSEATYESGFVIDKFPISRPNLTFSTLTVSNMSPEDSSIYLCSVGLFGGDYGYTFGSGTRLTVV.